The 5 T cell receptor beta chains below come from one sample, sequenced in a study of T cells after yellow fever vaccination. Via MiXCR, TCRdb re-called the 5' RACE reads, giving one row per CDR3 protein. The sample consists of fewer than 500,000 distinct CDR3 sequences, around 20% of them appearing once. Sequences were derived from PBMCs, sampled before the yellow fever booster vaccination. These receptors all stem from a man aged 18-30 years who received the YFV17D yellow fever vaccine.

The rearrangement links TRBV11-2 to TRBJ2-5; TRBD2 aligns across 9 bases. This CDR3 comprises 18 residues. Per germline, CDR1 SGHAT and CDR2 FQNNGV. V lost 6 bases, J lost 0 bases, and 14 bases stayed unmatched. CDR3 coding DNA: TGTGCCAGCAGTCGTATAGCGGGGGATCCGAAGTACCAAGAGACCCAGTACTTC. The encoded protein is CASSRIAGDPKYQETQYF.

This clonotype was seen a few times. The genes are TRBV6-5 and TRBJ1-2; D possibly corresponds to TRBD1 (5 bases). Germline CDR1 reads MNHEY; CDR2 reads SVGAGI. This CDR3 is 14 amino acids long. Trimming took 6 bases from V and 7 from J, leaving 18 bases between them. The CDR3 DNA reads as TGTGCCAGCAGGGCCACGGGACCCCCTGGTGGCTACACCTTC. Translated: CASRATGPPGGYTF.

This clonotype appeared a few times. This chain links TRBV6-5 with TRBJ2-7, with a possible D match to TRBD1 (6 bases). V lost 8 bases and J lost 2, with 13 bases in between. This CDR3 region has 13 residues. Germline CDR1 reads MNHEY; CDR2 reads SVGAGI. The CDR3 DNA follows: TGTGCCAGCGGGACACCAGATACCTACGAGCAGTACTTC. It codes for CASGTPDTYEQYF.

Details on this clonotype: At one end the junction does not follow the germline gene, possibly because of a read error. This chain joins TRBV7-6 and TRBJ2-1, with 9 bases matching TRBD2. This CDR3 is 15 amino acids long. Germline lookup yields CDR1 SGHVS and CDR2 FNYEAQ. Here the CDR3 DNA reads TGTGCCAGCAGCTTAGGATGGTCTAGCGGGGTGGATGAGCAGTTC. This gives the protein CASSLGWSSGVDEQF.

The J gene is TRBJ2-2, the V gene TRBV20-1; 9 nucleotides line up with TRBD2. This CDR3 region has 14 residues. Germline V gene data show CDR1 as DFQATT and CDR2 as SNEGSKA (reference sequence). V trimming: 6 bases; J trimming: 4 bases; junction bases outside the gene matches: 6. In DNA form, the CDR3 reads TGCAGTGCCGAACCAGCGGGGGGCACCGGGGAGCTGTTTTTT. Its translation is CSAEPAGGTGELFF.